These T cell receptor beta chains were read from a single sample in a study of T cell responses to AZD1222 COVID-19 vaccine. Libraries were prepared by immunoSEQ multiplex PCR; TCRdb keeps only in-frame clonotypes and omits some of them. The sample holds roughly 100,000 clones, 85% to 90% seen once. Sequences were derived from peripheral blood, sampled on day 0 of AZD1222 vaccination. The receptor source for this set is an adult in good health. Each CDR3 is given with its conserved first and last residue. Fields, in order: clone size, J gene, D gene, V gene, CDR3 DNA, CDR3 protein. The D gene is left open where the match is weak. For some rows the clone size is stated as once, few or many, or as a class when expanded; others skip it.

>NA|TRBJ1-6|NA|TRBV5-6
TGTGCCAGCAGCTTGGGGCCAGGCCGCGGAAATCCCCTCCACTTT
CASSLGPGRGNPLHF
>NA|TRBJ1-6|NA|TRBV3-1/TRBV3-2
TGTGCCAGCAGCCAAAGCCGGTCGGCACCCCTCCACTTT
CASSQSRSAPLHF
>NA|TRBJ1-5|NA|TRBV11-2
TGTGCCAGCAGCTTAGACAGGGTGGGCAATCAGCCCCAGCATTTT
CASSLDRVGNQPQHF
>NA|TRBJ2-3|TRBD2|TRBV5-6
TGTGCCAGCAGCCCAGGACTAGCGGGGTTCACAGATACGCAGTATTTT
CASSPGLAGFTDTQYF
>NA|TRBJ2-1|NA|TRBV7-6
TGTGCCAGCAGCTTAGGGACAAGTCACAATGAGCAGTTCTTC
CASSLGTSHNEQFF
>NA|TRBJ1-2|NA|TRBV19
TGTGCCAGTAGTACAAGTCCTTCCGGGGGCTATGGCTACACCTTC
CASSTSPSGGYGYTF
>few|TRBJ2-7|NA|TRBV6-5
TGTGCCAGCAGCCCACTACCTTCCTACGAGCAGTACTTC
CASSPLPSYEQYF
>NA|TRBJ2-7|TRBD2|TRBV19
TGTGCCAGTAGTACCTCTGGCGGGAGCTACGAGCAGTACTTC
CASSTSGGSYEQYF
>few|TRBJ2-5|NA|TRBV5-1
TGCGCCAGTATGCGGGACAGCCAAGAGACCCAGTACTTC
CASMRDSQETQYF
>NA|TRBJ1-1|NA|TRBV28
TGTGCCAGCAGACCCGGGGGATTGAACACTGAAGCTTTCTTT
CASRPGGLNTEAFF
>NA|TRBJ2-7|TRBD1|TRBV19
TGTGCCAGTAGCGGCCGGGACAGGGCCTACGAGCAGTACTTC
CASSGRDRAYEQYF
>NA|TRBJ2-7|NA|TRBV19
TGTGCCAGTAGTCTACGGGACCGCAGATTCTACGAGCAGTACTTC
CASSLRDRRFYEQYF
>few|TRBJ1-3|TRBD1|TRBV5-4
TGTGCCAGCAGCCGAGGGACAGGCGGGGGAAACACCATATATTTT
CASSRGTGGGNTIYF
>NA|TRBJ2-1|TRBD1|TRBV5-1
TGCGCCAGCAGCGAAGGAGGCAGGGGGCGGGCGGATGAGCAGTTCTTC
CASSEGGRGRADEQFF
>NA|TRBJ1-5|NA|TRBV18
TGTGCCAGCTCACCACGGGGGGATCAGCCCCAGCATTTT
CASSPRGDQPQHF
>NA|TRBJ2-3|NA|TRBV20-1
TGCAGTGTGCCACTCACAGATACGCAGTATTTT
CSVPLTDTQYF
>once|TRBJ1-1|NA|TRBV18
TGTGCCAGCTCACCACCGGTTGGGGATGGAGCTTTCTTT
CASSPPVGDGAFF
>NA|TRBJ1-2|NA|TRBV28
TGTGCCAGCAGCTCTCCCTCTCGACACTATGGCTACACCTTC
CASSSPSRHYGYTF
>NA|TRBJ1-1|NA|TRBV7-9
TGTGCCAGCAGCCCTATGGTGGGGGGCACTGAAGCTTTCTTT
CASSPMVGGTEAFF
>NA|TRBJ1-4|TRBD1|TRBV2
TGTGCCAGCAGTGAAGAACCGGGACAGGGGGATGAAAAACTGTTTTTT
CASSEEPGQGDEKLFF
>once|TRBJ1-5|NA|TRBV6-1
TGTGCCAGCAGTGAAAGGGGCAGGGGCAATCAGCCCCAGCATTTT
CASSERGRGNQPQHF
>NA|TRBJ2-1|NA|TRBV21-1
TGTGCCAGCAGCAAATTCTGGTGTTCGGGACTAGCGGGAGGGCCTTACAATGAGCAGTTCTTC
CASSKFWCSGLAGGPYNEQFF
>NA|TRBJ2-1|TRBD1|TRBV5-4
TGTGCCAGCAGACGGGGACAGGGGAATTTCAATGAGCAGTTCTTC
CASRRGQGNFNEQFF
>NA|TRBJ1-6|NA|TRBV5-6
TGTGCCAGCAGCTTGGTCGTGACAGGCAATTCACCCCTCCACTTT
CASSLVVTGNSPLHF
>NA|TRBJ1-4|NA|TRBV5-1
TGCGCCAGCAGCCAATCCCGGGTATCGGAAAAACTGTTTTTT
CASSQSRVSEKLFF
>NA|TRBJ2-7|NA|TRBV6-1
TGTGCCAGCAGTGATTTAGTTATTGGAACATCAGCCAGCTCCTACGAGCAGTACTTC
CASSDLVIGTSASSYEQYF
>NA|TRBJ1-4|TRBD1|TRBV27
TGTGCCAGCAGTCCCCAAGGGACAGGGGGTCTGGCAACTAATGAAAAACTGTTTTTT
CASSPQGTGGLATNEKLFF
>NA|TRBJ1-4|TRBD1|TRBV28
TGTGCCAGCCTGGACAGGGCTAATGAAAAACTGTTTTTT
CASLDRANEKLFF
>NA|TRBJ2-1|TRBD2|TRBV7-3
TGTGCCAGCAGCTTAGTAGCGGGGGGCCCCCCGGAGCAGTTCTTC
CASSLVAGGPPEQFF
>NA|TRBJ1-1|TRBD1|TRBV30
TGTGCCTGGAGTCCGACAGGGGGCCAGGCTTTCTTT
CAWSPTGGQAFF
>NA|TRBJ2-7|NA|TRBV20-1
TGCAGTGCTAGTATAGGGCGGAGGAATAGCGAGCAGTACTTC
CSASIGRRNSEQYF
>NA|TRBJ1-1|NA|TRBV30
TGTGCCTGGAGTGGGGACACCTTGGAGTCAGCTTTCTTT
CAWSGDTLESAFF
>NA|TRBJ1-1|NA|TRBV5-4
TGTGCCAGCAGCTTCTCGGGTGGGGGGGAAGCTGAAGCTTTCTTT
CASSFSGGGEAEAFF
>NA|TRBJ1-3|NA|TRBV28
TGTGCCAGCAGTTTAAATACTTTCTCTGGAAACACCATATATTTT
CASSLNTFSGNTIYF
>NA|TRBJ1-2|NA|TRBV7-2
TGTGCCAGCAGCTCCGGGCCTTTAAACTATGGCTACACCTTC
CASSSGPLNYGYTF
>NA|TRBJ2-5|TRBD1|TRBV5-1
TGCGCCAGCAGCCTGGGACAGGGGCTACAAGAGACCCAGTACTTC
CASSLGQGLQETQYF
>NA|TRBJ1-6|NA|TRBV9
TGTGCCAGCAGCCAGGCCTCAGGCCCTAATTCACCCCTCCACTTT
CASSQASGPNSPLHF
>NA|TRBJ2-3|TRBD1|TRBV7-2
TGTGCCAGCAGCTTGGACAGGACAGATACGCAGTATTTT
CASSLDRTDTQYF